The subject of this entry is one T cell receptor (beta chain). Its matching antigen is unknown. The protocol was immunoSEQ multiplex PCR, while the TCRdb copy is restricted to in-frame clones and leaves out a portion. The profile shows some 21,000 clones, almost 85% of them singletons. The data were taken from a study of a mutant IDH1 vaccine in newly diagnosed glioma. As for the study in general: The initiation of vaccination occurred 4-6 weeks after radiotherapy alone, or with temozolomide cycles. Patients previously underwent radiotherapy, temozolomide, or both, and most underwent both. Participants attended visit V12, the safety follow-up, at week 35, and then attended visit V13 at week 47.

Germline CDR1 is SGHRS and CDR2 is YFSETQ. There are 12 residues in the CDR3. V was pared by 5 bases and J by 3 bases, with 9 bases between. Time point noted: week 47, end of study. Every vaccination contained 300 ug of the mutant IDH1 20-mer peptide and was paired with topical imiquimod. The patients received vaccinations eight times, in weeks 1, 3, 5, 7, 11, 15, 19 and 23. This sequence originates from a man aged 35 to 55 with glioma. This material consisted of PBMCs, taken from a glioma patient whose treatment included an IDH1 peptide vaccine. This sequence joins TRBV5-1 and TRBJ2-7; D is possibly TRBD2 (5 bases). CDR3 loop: CASRDGLYEQYF. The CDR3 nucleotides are TGCGCCAGCAGGGACGGACTCTACGAGCAGTACTTC.